This TCR beta chain was retrieved from a study of identical twins. Whole-study findings and limits: Within twin pairs, the out-of-frame alpha sequences they shared showed excess low generation probability.

MiXCR, applied by TCRdb to the 5' RACE reads, yields one record per CDR3 protein. The sample yields 540,000 or so distinct CDR3 sequences, 20% to 25% seen once. In regard to this clonotype: Its specificity is not known.

Germline lookup yields CDR1 DFQATT and CDR2 SNEGSKA (reference sequence). The CDR3 consists of 13 residues. V shed 7 bases, J shed 2 bases, and the junction held 6 bases outside the gene matches. These sequences were also reported in another study, on yellow fever vaccine responses in identical twins.

The chain employs TRBV20-1 and TRBJ2-3; 7 nucleotides align to TRBD2. Sequenced input: CD4+ T cells sorted from blood. The TCR sequence derives from a woman aged 18-29 years in good health. CDR3 in amino acids: CSGSTSDTDTQYF. The CDR3 coding sequence is TGCAGTGGGAGTACTAGCGACACAGATACGCAGTATTTT.